These 27 T cell receptor beta chains were all obtained from the same sample, sequenced in a study of T cell repertoires in aging, cancer and after chemotherapy (dated by TCRdb to between 2017 and 2020). Genomic DNA extracted from peripheral blood, rather than sorted cells or RNA, was used as the source for amplification of TCR beta rearrangements. TCRdb records Illumina MiSeq as the sequencer. Rearranged TRB sequences spanning V, D and J segments were amplified in a multiplex touch-down PCR with a mixed TRB-A/B primer pool. The public reads were run again by TCRdb, first through fastp at Q25 and then through MiXCR, and only productive beta chains were kept. Rows are unified per CDR3 protein, each entry keeping the most common DNA and genes. Recorded for this sample are 10,000 to 12,000 distinct CDR3 sequences; roughly 32% of them occurred a single time. The ten largest clones take up 2.5% to 4% of the sample.

Sequenced: blood. These receptors were taken from a human donor in good health.

The V call is TRBV29-1, the J call TRBJ2-1, with 7 nucleotides matching TRBD1. Germline assignment: CDR1 SQVTM and CDR2 ANQGSEA. CDR3 size: 13 residues. The junction had 4 bases not matched to a gene; V was cut back by 6 bases and J by 2 bases. CDR3 coding DNA: TGCAGCGTGACCGGGACAGCCTACAATGAGCAGTTCTTC. Protein: CSVTGTAYNEQFF.

By sample share, this clonotype is medium-sized. The chain employs TRBV15 and TRBJ1-1; D remains ambiguous. Germline loops: CDR1 LNHNV, CDR2 YYDKDF (reference sequence). The CDR3 is made up of 12 amino acids. The ends were cut back, 5 bases at V and 6 bases at J, with 10 bases in the middle. The CDR3, as DNA: TGTGCCACCAGCTCGTATCAGTCTGAAGCTTTCTTT. Its protein is CATSSYQSEAFF.

Sample share makes this clonotype medium-sized. V usage is TRBV27 and J usage is TRBJ2-1, with D possibly TRBD2 on 5 matching bases. This CDR3 has 16 residues. The V gene lost 3 bases and the J gene lost 6 bases, with 18 bases spanning the gap. CDR1 MNHEY and CDR2 SMNVEV come from the germline V gene (reference sequence). The CDR3 reads CASSLRTGSTGNEQFF. CDR3 DNA sequence: TGTGCCAGCAGTTTGAGGACTGGCTCGACTGGCAATGAGCAGTTCTTC.

The chain joins TRBV5-1 to TRBJ2-3; TRBD2 is a possible D gene (6 bases). The V gene lost 7 bases and the J gene lost 3 bases, with 18 bases spanning the gap. The germline V gene encodes CDR1 SGHRS and CDR2 YFSETQ. CDR3 size: 15 residues. The CDR3 spells CASQALEGRTDTQYF. The DNA for the CDR3 is TGCGCCAGCCAAGCCCTGGAGGGAAGGACAGATACGCAGTATTTT.

The V call is TRBV7-2, the J call TRBJ2-6; D is undetermined. The CDR3 is 16 residues long. The germline gives CDR1 SGHTA, CDR2 FQGNSA. V was clipped by 1 base and J by 0 bases, with 7 bases between them. CDR3: CASSLVSGSGANVLTF. The CDR3 nucleotides read TGTGCCAGCAGCTTAGTATCGGGCTCTGGGGCCAACGTCCTGACTTTC.

This clonotype was seen more than once but under ten times. The chain is built from TRBV27 and TRBJ2-1; 8 bases are shared with TRBD2. CDR1 MNHEY and CDR2 SMNVEV come from the germline V gene (reference sequence). The CDR3 contains 15 residues. V was pared by 5 bases and J by 2 bases, with 5 bases of the junction left unmatched. The CDR3 loop is CASSASGSPYNEQFF. The DNA for the CDR3 is TGTGCCAGCAGTGCAAGCGGGAGTCCCTACAATGAGCAGTTCTTC.

The chain joins TRBV5-6 to TRBJ2-1, with 8 bases lining up with TRBD2. CDR3 length equals 16 residues. The junction had 7 bases not matched to a gene; V was cut back by 3 bases and J by 2 bases. The germline V gene has CDR1 SGHDT and CDR2 YYEEEE. The DNA of the CDR3 is TGTGCCAGCAGCTCGGTGGGGACTAGGGCCTACAATGAGCAGTTCTTC. This encodes CASSSVGTRAYNEQFF.

The J gene is TRBJ2-1, the V gene TRBV4-3; 8 bases are shared with TRBD1. In germline, CDR1 is LGHNA, CDR2 YSLEER. Trimming cost V 4 bases and J 5 bases; bases outside gene matches: 13. CDR3 size: 17 residues. CDR3 amino acids: CASSPGQGGGVDNEQFF. CDR3 sequence (DNA): TGCGCCAGCAGCCCCGGACAGGGTGGAGGTGTAGACAATGAGCAGTTCTTC.

In the case of this clonotype: At one boundary the junction diverges from the germline segment, which might be a read error. The rearrangement joins TRBV4-3 to TRBJ2-2, with 8 bases identical to TRBD2. The CDR3 is 16 residues long. Germline-derived CDR1 and CDR2 are LGHNA and YSLEER. The CDR3 reads CASSGRAGESTGELFF. The CDR3 coding sequence is TGTGCCAGCAGCGGAAGAGCGGGAGAGAGCACCGGGGAGCTGTTTTTT.

This clonotype is labeled as medium-sized (0.01 to 0.1%). This chain links TRBV12-3 or TRBV12-4 with TRBJ1-2; D gene unclear. V was cut by 7 bases and J by 5 bases, with 14 bases left in between. The CDR3 length is 13 residues. CDR3 sequence: CASTLGPRYGYTF. DNA of the CDR3: TGTGCCAGCACCCTAGGGCCAAGGTATGGCTACACCTTC.

The sample holds a few counts of this clonotype. The rearrangement links TRBV6-5 to TRBJ2-7; 8 bases map to TRBD1. The trim removed 5 bases at V and 2 bases at J, leaving 8 bases unmatched. The germline CDR1 and CDR2 sequences are MNHEY and SVGAGI. CDR3 size: 15 residues. CDR3 bases: TGTGCCAGCAGTAGACAGGGGCCCCTCACCTACGAGCAGTACTTC. Protein sequence: CASSRQGPLTYEQYF.

CDR3 protein: CASSMGQGPEQFF. The CDR3 bases are TGTGCCAGCAGCATGGGACAGGGGCCTGAGCAGTTCTTC. The V and J genes are TRBV11-1 and TRBJ2-1; 10 bases align to TRBD1. Germline V lookup: CDR1 SGHAT, CDR2 FQDESV (reference sequence). CDR3 size: 13 residues. V was clipped by 5 bases and J by 9 bases; unmatched bases: 4.

This clonotype is judged medium-sized (0.01 to 0.1%). The chain links TRBV6-5 to TRBJ2-3; 7 nucleotides match TRBD1. CDR3 length: 15 residues. The V gene's germline CDR1 is MNHEY and CDR2 SVGAGI. V was pared by 6 bases and J by 2 bases, with 8 bases of the junction left unmatched. CDR3 amino acids: CASRYRGHPTDTQYF. For the CDR3, the DNA is TGTGCCAGCAGGTACAGGGGCCATCCCACAGATACGCAGTATTTT.

The CDR3 reads CASSLSPNTEAFF. CDR3 nucleotides: TGTGCCAGCAGTTTATCACCGAACACTGAAGCTTTCTTT. The chain couples TRBV27 to TRBJ1-1; D is unresolved. The germline V gene encodes CDR1 MNHEY and CDR2 SMNVEV (reference sequence). Trimming removed 0 bases at V and 1 base at J, with 3 bases between. The CDR3 is 13 residues long.

The chain joins TRBV10-3 to TRBJ1-6, with D perhaps matching TRBD1 (5 bases). The length of the CDR3 is 14 residues. V was shortened by 3 bases and J by 7 bases, with 10 bases between the two germline ends. CDR1 ENHRY and CDR2 SYGVKD come from the germline V gene. CDR3 DNA sequence: TGTGCCATCAGTGACAGGGTCGGGAATTCACCCCTCCACTTT. Encoded protein: CAISDRVGNSPLHF.

The rearrangement uses TRBV6-5 and TRBJ2-1, with D possibly matching TRBD2 (5 bases). The CDR3 runs to 15 residues. In germline, CDR1 is MNHEY, CDR2 SVGAGI. V lost 7 bases and J 2 bases, leaving 15 bases between the germline ends. The CDR3 is CASKDTAVAYNEQFF. In DNA form, the CDR3 reads TGTGCCAGCAAAGATACAGCGGTAGCCTACAATGAGCAGTTCTTC.

The chain recombines TRBV19 with TRBJ1-1; D not resolved. Trimming removed 0 bases from V and 5 bases from J, with 10 bases in between. The CDR3 is made up of 14 amino acids. Germline assignment: CDR1 LNHDA and CDR2 SQIVND (reference sequence). The CDR3 DNA reads TGTGCCAGTAGTATAGATAGCGGACCGACTGAAGCTTTCTTT. As protein: CASSIDSGPTEAFF.

J is TRBJ2-5 and V is TRBV6-5; no clear D gene. The CDR3 has 13 amino acids. The V gene lost 6 bases and the J gene lost 1 base, with 9 bases spanning the gap. Germline V gene lookup returns CDR1 MNHEY and CDR2 SVGAGI. The CDR3 loop reads CASSIRSQETQYF. The CDR3, as DNA: TGTGCCAGCAGCATCAGGTCCCAAGAGACCCAGTACTTC.

In this sample, this clonotype turned up a few times. The genes are TRBV15 and TRBJ2-1; TRBD2 aligns across 9 bases. Germline trimming cut 1 base from V and 4 bases from J; bases unmatched to any gene: 5. Germline lookup yields CDR1 LNHNV and CDR2 YYDKDF (reference sequence). CDR3 length: 16 amino acids. The CDR3: CATSRVGSGGYNEQFF. Here the CDR3 DNA reads TGTGCCACCAGCAGAGTGGGGAGCGGGGGGTACAATGAGCAGTTCTTC.

This clonotype is medium-sized in the sample. The genes are TRBV29-1 and TRBJ1-6; perhaps TRBD1 as D (6 bases). Germline V gives CDR1 SQVTM, CDR2 ANQGSEA. V was cut by 0 bases and J by 6 bases, with 9 bases left in between. This CDR3 is built from 14 residues. CDR3 bases: TGCAGCGTTGAAGAACGAGGGGGTAATTCACCCCTCCACTTT. It yields the protein CSVEERGGNSPLHF.

The chain carries TRBV6-2 or TRBV6-3 and TRBJ2-3; TRBD2 aligns across 10 bases. This CDR3 contains 21 residues. V trimming: 1 base; J trimming: 0 bases; junction bases outside the gene matches: 16. The germline V gene encodes CDR1 MNHEY and CDR2 SVGEGT. The CDR3 DNA sequence: TGTGCCAGCAGTTACTTCCATTCTAGCGGGGGCCAAGGGGATAGCACAGATACGCAGTATTTT. Protein sequence: CASSYFHSSGGQGDSTDTQYF.

This clonotype was found once. V gene TRBV6-5 combines with J gene TRBJ1-1; the match to TRBD1 covers 7 bases. Per germline, CDR1 MNHEY and CDR2 SVGAGI. With 6 bases clipped from V and 9 bases from J, the junction kept 13 bases outside the gene matches. The CDR3 totals 14 residues. For the CDR3, the DNA is TGTGCCAGCAGATTCCGACAGGGCCGTACTAAAGCTTTCTTT. Translation: CASRFRQGRTKAFF.

This rearrangement joins TRBV6-1 to TRBJ2-7; D perhaps matches TRBD2 (6 bases). Germline loops: CDR1 MNHNS, CDR2 SASEGT. CDR3 size: 15 residues. V was pared by 5 bases and J by 0 bases, with 14 bases between. The CDR3 reads CASSPWDGSSYEQYF. The DNA of the CDR3 is TGTGCCAGCAGTCCATGGGACGGGAGCTCCTACGAGCAGTACTTC.

The chain is built from TRBV19 and TRBJ1-2, with D maybe TRBD1 (6 bases). Germline values: CDR1 LNHDA, CDR2 SQIVND (reference sequence). V lost 4 bases and J lost 7, with 10 bases in between. The CDR3 loop spans 12 amino acids. The CDR3 sequence is CASSTQGRGYTF. In nucleotides, the CDR3 is TGTGCCAGTAGTACACAGGGACGTGGCTACACCTTC.

V and J are TRBV27 and TRBJ2-5, with unresolved D. The V gene's germline CDR1 is MNHEY and CDR2 SMNVEV (reference sequence). With 5 bases removed from V and 5 bases from J, the gap between germline ends came to 21 bases. The CDR3 runs 16 residues. Written as DNA, the CDR3 is TGTGCCAGCAGTGGCTTACAGCGACCCTCCCCCGAGACCCAGTACTTC. The encoded protein is CASSGLQRPSPETQYF.

The chain is built from TRBV6-2 or TRBV6-3 and TRBJ1-5; D might be TRBD1 (5 bases). CDR1 is MNHEY and CDR2 is SVGEGT in the germline V gene. This CDR3 is built from 13 residues. Trimming shortened V by 4 bases and J by 5 bases, and 9 bases separated the two germline ends. The chain's CDR3 is CASSFVGDQPQHF. The CDR3 coding sequence is TGTGCCAGCAGTTTTGTGGGGGATCAGCCCCAGCATTTT.

Relative to its sample, this clonotype is medium-sized. The chain recombines TRBV6-5 with TRBJ2-2; possibly TRBD2 for D (5 bases). Germline CDR1 is MNHEY and CDR2 is SVGAGI. The CDR3 covers 14 residues. Trimming took 0 bases from V and 3 from J, leaving 5 bases between them. The DNA for the CDR3 is TGTGCCAGCAGTTACTCCGGGGACACCGGGGAGCTGTTTTTT. This translates into CASSYSGDTGELFF.